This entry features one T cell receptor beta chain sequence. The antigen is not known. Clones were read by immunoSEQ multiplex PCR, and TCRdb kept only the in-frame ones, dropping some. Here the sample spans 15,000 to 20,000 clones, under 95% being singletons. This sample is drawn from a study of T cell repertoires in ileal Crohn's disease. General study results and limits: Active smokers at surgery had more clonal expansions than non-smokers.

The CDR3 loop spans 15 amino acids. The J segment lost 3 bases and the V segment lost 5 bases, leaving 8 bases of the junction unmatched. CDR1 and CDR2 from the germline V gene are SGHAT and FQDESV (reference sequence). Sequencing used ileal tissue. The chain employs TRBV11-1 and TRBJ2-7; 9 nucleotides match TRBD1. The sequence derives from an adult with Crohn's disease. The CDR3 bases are TGTGCCAGCAGCACAGGACAGGGGCGCAACTACGAGCAGTACTTC. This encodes CASSTGQGRNYEQYF.